This T cell receptor (beta chain) derives from a study of T cell clusters in autoimmune cytopenias. Overall study: Healthy control donors averaged around 50 years of age, with a median of roughly 62 years. The median distinct TRB clonotype count was approximately 2,500 per sample, from a median approximately 51,000 reads.

TRB was amplified by touch-down multiplex PCR, primer pools A and B combined. TCRdb reprocessed the multiplex PCR reads, with one entry per CDR3 protein and no DNA. The sample holds approximately 12,000 distinct CDR3 sequences. TRB was amplified from approximately 250 ng of peripheral blood genomic DNA per sample. The CDR3 covers 15 residues. The sample was also linked to a second study, of T cell repertoires in aging, cancer and after chemotherapy.

The sequencing sample was made of peripheral blood. This clonotype was obtained from a human donor in good health. This chain links TRBV12-3 or TRBV12-4 with TRBJ1-5; TCRdb returns TRBD1, unconfirmable since there is no DNA. The CDR3 reads CASSPQDSGNQPQHF.